What follows describes a single T cell receptor beta chain. This sample is drawn from a study of blood T cell repertoires in COVID-19. V shed 10 bases and J 4 bases; nucleotides not matched to a gene: 11. The CDR3 is made up of 15 amino acids. Germline values: CDR1 LNHDA, CDR2 SQIVND (reference sequence). Here immunoSEQ multiplex PCR was the method, and the copy in TCRdb shows in-frame clones only, minus some. This table holds 150,000 to 200,000 clones, around 83% found once. The genes are TRBV19 and TRBJ1-2; 11 bases align to TRBD1. The material sequenced was PBMCs or T cells enriched from blood (not recorded which). The sequence derives from a man aged 35 to 55 who had recovered from COVID-19. The CDR3 nucleotides are TGTGCCACTTCGGACAGGGGGCTGGTCTCCTATGGCTACACCTTC. The encoded protein is CATSDRGLVSYGYTF. The full variable domain, completed using reference TRBV19 and TRBJ1-2, is DGGITQSPKYLFRKEGQNVTLSCEQNLNHDAMYWYRQDPGQGLRLIYYSQIVNDFQKGDIAEGYSVSREKKESFPLTVTSAQKNPTAFYLCATSDRGLVSYGYTFGSGTRLTVV.